The sequence of this T cell receptor (beta chain) was determined in a study of T cell repertoires in cytomegalovirus infection. Whole-study context: Both a matching HLA type and CMV infection were indicated by public TCR beta signatures.

To note about this clonotype: The antigen remains undetermined.

Study-wide points: Ex vivo responses were dominated by HLA-C-restricted CMV-specific TCR beta clonotypes.

TCRdb called the reads again in MiXCR, with one record for every CDR3 protein. This sample has hundreds of thousands of distinct CDR3 sequences, with approximately 40% found just once. The CDR3 is 17 amino acids. The trim removed 4 bases at V and 9 bases at J, leaving 18 bases unmatched. The germline V gene has CDR1 LNHDA and CDR2 SQIVND (reference sequence). The material was cultured PBMCs, obtained from culture after CMV antigen stimulation. This clonotype originated in a human donor in good health (CMV status not recorded). Some clones in this sample may be carry-over from other donors' samples. This chain links TRBV19 with TRBJ2-4; 7 bases align to TRBD1. The CDR3 DNA is TGTGCCAGTAGTACCGAATCACAGGGGACCTTGATAGGCATTCAGTACTTC. Amino acids: CASSTESQGTLIGIQYF.